This entry describes one T cell receptor (beta chain). What antigen it recognizes has not been identified. Base-call qualities are not available, and no considerably larger clone is one nucleotide away. The CDR3 sequence holds 13 residues, the cysteine and phenylalanine included. The kept DNA is CDR3 alone, 39 bases in frame from the first base. Trimming at the junction amounts to 2 bases on V and 4 bases on J, and the germline ends lie 7 bases apart. CDR1 PRHDT and CDR2 FYEKMQ are derived from the germline V gene (reference sequence). The source of the sample is a study of blood T cells in healthy people across ages (dated by TCRdb to between 2015 and 2016). Background for the entire study: In model experiments, template switching captured roughly one uniquely barcoded TCR beta cDNA molecule for every two T cells. The study measured age-related changes in TCR beta repertoire diversity using deep sequencing normalized with unique cDNA molecular identifiers. The donors were split into four age groups: young (average 16 years), middle-aged (around 37), aged (more than 55) and long-lived (more than 80). To avoid experimental bias, donors of different ages were distributed randomly across sequencing lanes. For two donors (one aged 18 to 29 and one aged 80 or older), the study analyzed two additional independent replicas of 1 million unique cDNA reads from the same blood draw.

What the study reported, not specific to this receptor: The percentage of naive T cells measured by flow cytometry correlated strongly with observed TCR beta diversity. Observed TCR beta diversity per million T cells fell roughly linearly with age, and a significant reduction was already apparent by age approximately 40. Estimates of total diversity based on one million sequenced T cells were considered lower bounds and underestimates. Donor CMV infection status was unknown, potentially confounding age-related changes in expanded clonotypes. Conclusive comparison of naive and antigen-experienced compartments was prevented by the profiling of bulk unsorted PBMCs. Compared with the aged group, more naive CD4+ T cells, fewer expanded clones and increased TCR diversity were shown by the long-lived group, suggesting age selection.

The library relied on 5' RACE. The sequencer was an Illumina HiSeq 2500. A second about 7 to 12 cycle PCR used a sample-barcoded 5' primer and a J-beta primer mix. Each TCR beta cDNA molecule received a unique molecular identifier from a template-switch 5' adaptor carrying 12 random nucleotides. Each sample yielded at least 2.5 million CDR3-containing paired-end reads. First-strand cDNA synthesis was performed from all RNA using the Mint cDNA synthesis kit, with priming by a TRBC-specific oligonucleotide. Following uracil-DNA glycosylase treatment, all cDNA underwent a first 18-cycle PCR with the universal primers M1SS and BC2_uni_R. Regarding the original processing steps: For normalization, 1 million high-quality reads were randomly selected from each sample, with every read carrying a distinct molecular identifier. Reads with shared molecular identifiers were discarded instead of being binned into consensus sequences. MiTCR, run with a Q25 quality threshold and the strictest error-elimination algorithm, handled CDR3 identification, clonotype clustering and error correction. A nonparametric unseen species model using Euler transformation provided a lower-bound estimate of total TCR beta diversity. TCRdb passed the public sequencing reads through fastp at Q25 and MiXCR, retaining productive beta sequences. Rows with a matching CDR3 protein are joined into one entry that keeps the most common DNA and genes. The V and J calls and clone size come from TCRdb's table, not from the authors' own analysis. The sample table lists 1 million to 1.2 million distinct CDR3 sequences, around two fifths of them with a count of one. Of the sample, about an eighth falls within the top ten clones.

Systemically healthy Caucasian individuals from Russia, about 38 in total and aged about 6 to 100 years, were included as donors. Roughly 11 milliliters of peripheral blood were drawn from each donor into EDTA-treated Vacutainer tubes. Ficoll-Paque density-gradient centrifugation was used to isolate PBMCs, with at least 6 million obtained per sample. Trizol reagent was used to extract total RNA from the PBMCs, yielding at least 5.5 micrograms per sample. For every donor, flow cytometry on a PBMC aliquot measured the percentage of naive CD45RAhigh/CD27high T cells. The origin of this receptor is a man younger than 30 in good health. This chain joins TRBV13 to TRBJ2-3; a confident D gene designation cannot be given. Sequenced sample: blood. The DNA sequence is given as TGTGCCAGCAGCTTAAACCTCCCAGATACGCAGTATTTT. Its protein reads: CASSLNLPDTQYF.